This T cell receptor (beta chain) was sequenced during a study of CD8 T cells in ankylosing spondylitis. General study points: Roughly 8 highly homologous variants formed a TCR beta motif that appeared characteristic of ankylosing spondylitis blood.

TCRdb redid the calling of the 5' RACE reads with MiXCR, one entry per CDR3 protein. The sample shows 50,000 or so distinct CDR3 sequences, approximately 7.4% of them seen only once. This CDR3 contains 15 residues. The J segment lost 9 bases and the V segment lost 8 bases, leaving 14 bases of the junction unmatched. The germline V gene encodes CDR1 SGHRS and CDR2 YFSETQ. This clonotype has at least ten counts. Its cognate antigen is unknown. This TCR was sampled from a female donor with ankylosing spondylitis or in good health (not recorded which). Sequencing was carried out using blood, either unsorted or a sorted T cell fraction (not recorded which). The V gene is TRBV5-1, the J gene TRBJ1-6, with TRBD1 identical over 7 bases. CDR3 in amino acids: CASALQGDGSSPLHF. In nucleotides, the CDR3 is TGCGCCAGTGCCCTGCAGGGGGACGGAAGTTCACCCCTCCACTTT.